These T cell receptor beta chains were read from a single sample in a study of shared clonotypes between healthy human individuals. Profiling relied on immunoSEQ multiplex PCR, and the TCRdb table lists in-frame clones only, not all of them. The repertoire consists of about 990,000 clones, with more than 75% occurring once and the leading ten covering more than 0.55%. Sequencing was performed on memory CD4+ T cells from PBMCs. The receptors were sampled from a man aged 18 to 29 in good health. Some clones in this sample may be carry-over from other donors' samples. Both conserved end residues are part of each CDR3. A D gene is named only where the DNA matches it firmly. Expanded clones get a size class; other rows say once, few or many, or leave the size out.

>-|TRBJ2-3|TRBV6-5|TRBD2
TGTGCCAGCAGCGAAGCGGGAACTCAAGCGCAGTATTTT
CASSEAGTQAQYF
>-|TRBJ1-1|TRBV5-1|-
TGCGCCAGCAGCCAGGGACACCAAAAGGGAACTGAAGCTTTCTTT
CASSQGHQKGTEAFF
>-|TRBJ2-7|TRBV4-3|-
TGCGCCAGCAGCCAAATTGGAGGGGAAGGCTCCTACGAGCAGTACTTC
CASSQIGGEGSYEQYF
>-|TRBJ1-1|TRBV19|-
TGTGCCAGTAGTATCCTGGGGAAATTGAACACTGAAGCTTTCTTT
CASSILGKLNTEAFF
>-|TRBJ1-2|TRBV28|-
TGTGCCAGCAGCTTACCTAATAATATTGATGGCTACACCTTC
CASSLPNNIDGYTF
>-|TRBJ2-7|TRBV7-2|TRBD2
TGTGCCAGCAGCTTAGTTGGGACTAGTCACGAGCAGTACTTC
CASSLVGTSHEQYF
>-|TRBJ1-5|TRBV2|-
TGTGCCAGCAGTGGAGACAGGACCCAGCCCCAGCATTTT
CASSGDRTQPQHF
>many|TRBJ2-7|TRBV5-5|-
TGTGCCAGCAGCACGGGTCCCTTCTCCTACGAGCAGTACTTC
CASSTGPFSYEQYF
>-|TRBJ2-2|TRBV29-1|-
TGCAGCGCCCCGATCGAGGGCACCGGGGAGCTGTTTTTT
CSAPIEGTGELFF
>-|TRBJ2-7|TRBV9|-
TGTGCCAGCAGCTCGAGAGGGGAGTTCCCCCTATGCGAGCAGTACTTC
CASSSRGEFPLCEQYF
>-|TRBJ2-1|TRBV29-1|TRBD1
TGCAGCGTTGGACCCTGGGGACAGGGGGCAAATGAGCAGTTCTTC
CSVGPWGQGANEQFF
>-|TRBJ2-3|TRBV6-5|-
TGTGCCAGCAGTTACGGAGCGGGTGACGGCACAGATACGCAGTATTTT
CASSYGAGDGTDTQYF
>-|TRBJ2-7|TRBV5-4|-
TGTGCCAGCAGCCTCGACAGGATTTCCTACGAGCAGTACTTC
CASSLDRISYEQYF
>-|TRBJ2-7|TRBV7-6|TRBD2
TGTGCCAGCAGCGTTGGTAGCGGGCCTTACTACGAGCAGTACTTC
CASSVGSGPYYEQYF
>-|TRBJ1-2|TRBV5-6|TRBD1
TGTGCCAGCACCCGGGACAGGGGGTTTGGCTACACCTTC
CASTRDRGFGYTF
>-|TRBJ2-5|TRBV7-2|-
TGTGCCAGCAGCCCGCAGGTGGGGGGTCAAGAGACCCAGTACTTC
CASSPQVGGQETQYF
>few|TRBJ2-7|TRBV11-2|-
TGTGCCAGCAGCATATCCGGGACTGGGAGGAACGAGCAGTACTTC
CASSISGTGRNEQYF
>-|TRBJ2-5|TRBV28|-
TGTGCCAGCAGTCACGGGACCCTTAAAGAGACCCAGTACTTC
CASSHGTLKETQYF
>-|TRBJ1-4|TRBV28|TRBD1
TGTGCCAGCACCATGGGGGACAGAGATACTGAAAAACTGTTTTTT
CASTMGDRDTEKLFF
>many|TRBJ1-5|TRBV18|-
TGTGCCAGCTCACCAAACAGGGATCAGCCCCAGCATTTT
CASSPNRDQPQHF
>-|TRBJ2-1|TRBV19|TRBD1
TGTGCCAGTAGGTTGGGACAGGGCGGCTACAATGAGCAGTTCTTC
CASRLGQGGYNEQFF
>few|TRBJ1-2|TRBV2|TRBD1
TGTGCCAGCAGCCGACAGGGAGGGGCCTATGGCTACACCTTC
CASSRQGGAYGYTF
>-|TRBJ2-7|TRBV28|-
TGTGCCAGCAGTTTATCCCCTTTGTTCAGGAGCTCCTACGAGCAGTACTTC
CASSLSPLFRSSYEQYF
>few|TRBJ1-1|TRBV29-1|-
TGCAGCGCAAAGTATGGGGGTGGCACTGAAGCTTTCTTT
CSAKYGGGTEAFF